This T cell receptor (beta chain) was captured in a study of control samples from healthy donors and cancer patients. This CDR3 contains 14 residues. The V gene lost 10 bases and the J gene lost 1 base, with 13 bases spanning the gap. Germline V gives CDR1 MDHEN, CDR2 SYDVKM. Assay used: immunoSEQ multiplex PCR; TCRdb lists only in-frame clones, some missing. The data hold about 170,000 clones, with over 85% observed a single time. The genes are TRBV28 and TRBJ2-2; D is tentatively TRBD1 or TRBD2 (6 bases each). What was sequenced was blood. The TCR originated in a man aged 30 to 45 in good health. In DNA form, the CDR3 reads TGTGCCACCAGGGGAGGATGGAACACCGGGGAGCTGTTTTTT. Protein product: CATRGGWNTGELFF.